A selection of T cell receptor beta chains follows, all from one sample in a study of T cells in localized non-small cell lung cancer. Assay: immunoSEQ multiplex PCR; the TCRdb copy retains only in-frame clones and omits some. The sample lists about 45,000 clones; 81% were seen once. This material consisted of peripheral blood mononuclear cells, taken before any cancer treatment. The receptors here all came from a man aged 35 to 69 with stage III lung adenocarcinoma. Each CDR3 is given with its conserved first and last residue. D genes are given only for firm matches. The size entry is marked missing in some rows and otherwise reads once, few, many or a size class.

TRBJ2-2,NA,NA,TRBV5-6,TGTGCCAGCAGCTTGTTGCCGGAGAACACCGGGGAGCTGTTTTTT,CASSLLPENTGELFF
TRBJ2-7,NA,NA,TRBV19,TGTGCCAGTAGTGGGGTGTCTTTCGAGCAGTACTTC,CASSGVSFEQYF
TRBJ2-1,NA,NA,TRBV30,TGTGCCTGGAGTGTACGAGGGGCCATCTACAATGAGCAGTTCTTC,CAWSVRGAIYNEQFF
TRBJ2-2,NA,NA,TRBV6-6,TGTGCCAGCAGTTTATCTGGGGGCGCCGGGGAGCTGTTTTTT,CASSLSGGAGELFF
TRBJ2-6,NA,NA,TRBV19,TGTGCCAGTAGTATAGGTCCGATAGCCTCTGGGGCCAACGTCCTGACTTTC,CASSIGPIASGANVLTF
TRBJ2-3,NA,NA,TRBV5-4,TGTGCCAGCAGCTCACCGGGGGCAGATACGCAGTATTTT,CASSSPGADTQYF
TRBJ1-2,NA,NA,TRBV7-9,TGTGCCAGCAGCTTCGAGGACCGTCTCGGCAACTATGGCTACACCTTC,CASSFEDRLGNYGYTF
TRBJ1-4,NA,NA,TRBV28,TGTGCCAGCCTCGGATTGGTTAATGAAAAACTGTTTTTT,CASLGLVNEKLFF
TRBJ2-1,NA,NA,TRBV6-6,TGTGCCAGCAGTCCGAACGACAGAGGAGTTTACAATGAGCAGTTCTTC,CASSPNDRGVYNEQFF
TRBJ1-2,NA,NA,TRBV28,TGTGCCAGCAGTCCTTTAGGGAACTGGGGCTACACCTTC,CASSPLGNWGYTF
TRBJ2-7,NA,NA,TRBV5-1,TGCGCCAGCAGCAACGAGTACGAGCAGTACTTC,CASSNEYEQYF
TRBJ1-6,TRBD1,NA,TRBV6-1,TGTGCCAGCAGTGAAAGAAAAGGGACAGGGGTTACCCCCAATTCACCCCTCCACTTT,CASSERKGTGVTPNSPLHF
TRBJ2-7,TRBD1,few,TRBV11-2,TGTGCCAGCAGCTTCGGGACAGGGGGCTCCTACGAGCAGTACTTC,CASSFGTGGSYEQYF
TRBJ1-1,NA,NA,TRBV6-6,TGTGCCAGCAGTTACCGAGGGCAGAGGTCTGAAGCTTTCTTT,CASSYRGQRSEAFF
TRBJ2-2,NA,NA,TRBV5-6,TGTGCCAGCAAAGCTTGGGGTTTAGGATACACCGGGGAGCTGTTTTTT,CASKAWGLGYTGELFF
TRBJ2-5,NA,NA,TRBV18,TGTGCCAGCTCACCCACCCCAGGGAAGGAGACCCAGTACTTC,CASSPTPGKETQYF
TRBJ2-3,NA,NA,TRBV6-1,TGTGCCAGCAGTTTCTATTACCAGGGCTCAGATACGCAGTATTTT,CASSFYYQGSDTQYF
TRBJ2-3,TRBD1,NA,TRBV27,TGTGCCAGCAGTCATGGACAGGGGGCTGCAGATACGCAGTATTTT,CASSHGQGAADTQYF
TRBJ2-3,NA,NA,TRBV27,TGTGCCAGCAGTTTCCGACCCCCTTTTCGGGGGGCCACCACAGATACGCAGTATTTT,CASSFRPPFRGATTDTQYF
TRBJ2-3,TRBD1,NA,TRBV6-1,TGTGCCAGCACCTTAAGACAGGGGGGCACAGATACGCAGTATTTT,CASTLRQGGTDTQYF
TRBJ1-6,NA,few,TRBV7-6,TGTGCCAGCAGCTTAGCGACGGGCAATAATTCACCCCTCCACTTT,CASSLATGNNSPLHF
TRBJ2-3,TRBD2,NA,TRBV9,TGTGCCAGCAGCGATGGCGGGGGGGCGGTAGATACGCAGTATTTT,CASSDGGGAVDTQYF
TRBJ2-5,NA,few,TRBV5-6,TGTGCCAGCATGATCGTCTGGGGGTACCAAGAGACCCAGTACTTC,CASMIVWGYQETQYF
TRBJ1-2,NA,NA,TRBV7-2,TGTGCCAGCAATGAGTGGGGGGCGGCTGGCTACACCTTC,CASNEWGAAGYTF
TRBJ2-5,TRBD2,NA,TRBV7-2,TGTGCCAGCAGCTTACGGGGGGGACGAGAGACCCAGTACTTC,CASSLRGGRETQYF
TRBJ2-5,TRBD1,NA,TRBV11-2,TGTGCCAGCAGCTTAGCCTGGACAGGAGGAGAGACCCAGTACTTC,CASSLAWTGGETQYF
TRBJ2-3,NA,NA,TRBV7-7,TGTGCTAGCAGCCGGGACGGAGACACAGATACGCAGTATTTT,CASSRDGDTDTQYF
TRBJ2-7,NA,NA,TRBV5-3,TGTGCCAGAAGCTTGGTACAGGTGGATGACTACGAGCAGTACTTC,CARSLVQVDDYEQYF
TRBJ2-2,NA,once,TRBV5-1,TGCGCCAGCAGCTTTAGGGAACCCGGGGAGCTGTTTTTT,CASSFREPGELFF
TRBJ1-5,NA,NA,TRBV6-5,TGTGCCAGCAGTGCGCTGAATCAGCCCCAGCATTTT,CASSALNQPQHF
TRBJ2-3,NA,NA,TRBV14,TGTGCCAGCAGCACCGGGGGGCTGCGCACAGATACGCAGTATTTT,CASSTGGLRTDTQYF
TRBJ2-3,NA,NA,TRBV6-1,TGTGCCAGCATCCGGACAGATACGCAGTATTTT,CASIRTDTQYF
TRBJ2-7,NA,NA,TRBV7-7,TGTGCCAGCAGCCCAAGAGGACGGACCTACGAGCAGTACTTC,CASSPRGRTYEQYF